In this sample, the clone carrying this T cell receptor (beta chain) turned up many times. The CDR3 sequence is 14 residues long. The V gene end was trimmed by 1 base and the J gene end by 2 bases; junction bases not matched to a gene: 1. CDR1 and CDR2 from the germline V gene are LNHNV and YYDKDF (reference sequence). This specimen comes from a study of Graves' ophthalmopathy and Graves' hyperthyroidism. CDR3 regions of TCR beta were amplified from RNA transcripts. Second-round multiplex PCR came after a first-round RT-PCR that employed HTBI primers. TCRdb re-analysed the multiplex PCR reads in MiXCR, keeping a single row per CDR3 protein. The sample yields about 740,000 distinct CDR3 sequences, roughly two fifths seen once.

The chain is built from TRBV15 and TRBJ2-7, with 8 positions matching TRBD1. Material: peripheral blood. The clonotype comes from an adult man with Graves' ophthalmopathy. CDR3 region: CATSRAGGAYEQYF. For the CDR3, the DNA is TGTGCCACCAGCAGAGCAGGGGGCGCCTACGAGCAGTACTTC.